A selection of T cell receptor beta chains follows, all from one sample in a study of blood T cells in healthy people across ages. TCRdb used MiXCR to reprocess the 5' RACE reads, holding one entry per CDR3 protein. The sample carries just over 800,000 distinct CDR3 sequences, approximately 65% recorded once. Material: blood. Receptors originate from a man younger than 40 in good health. Both conserved end residues are part of each CDR3. The D gene is left open where the match is weak. Clone size is not always given. Where it is, it says once, few, many or a class for expanded clones.

clone size: -
J gene: TRBJ1-6
V gene: TRBV3-1
D gene: -
CDR3 protein: CASSQDFGLRGSPLHF
CDR3 DNA: TGTGCCAGCAGCCAAGATTTCGGACTCCGCGGGTCACCCCTCCACTTT

clone size: once
J gene: TRBJ2-1
V gene: TRBV6-6
D gene: -
CDR3 protein: CASRVLASEQFF
CDR3 DNA: TGTGCCAGCAGGGTTCTAGCGTCGGAGCAGTTCTTC

clone size: few
J gene: TRBJ2-5
V gene: TRBV9
D gene: TRBD2
CDR3 protein: CASSVAGLQETQYF
CDR3 DNA: TGTGCCAGCAGTGTAGCGGGGCTCCAAGAGACCCAGTACTTC

clone size: few
J gene: TRBJ2-6
V gene: TRBV29-1
D gene: -
CDR3 protein: CSVGSLTFSGANVLTF
CDR3 DNA: TGCAGCGTTGGGTCACTCACTTTCTCTGGGGCCAACGTCCTGACTTTC

clone size: -
J gene: TRBJ1-4
V gene: TRBV7-9
D gene: -
CDR3 protein: CASSFGGEKLFF
CDR3 DNA: TGTGCCAGCAGCTTCGGGGGCGAAAAACTGTTTTTT

clone size: -
J gene: TRBJ2-7
V gene: TRBV7-3
D gene: -
CDR3 protein: CASSLIPGEGEQYF
CDR3 DNA: TGTGCCAGCAGCTTAATACCAGGGGAAGGCGAGCAGTACTTC

clone size: once
J gene: TRBJ2-1
V gene: TRBV9
D gene: TRBD1
CDR3 protein: CASSERTGDNEQFF
CDR3 DNA: TGTGCCAGCAGCGAACGGACAGGGGACAATGAGCAGTTCTTC

clone size: -
J gene: TRBJ2-1
V gene: TRBV4-3
D gene: -
CDR3 protein: CASSQGWAGRGNNEQFF
CDR3 DNA: TGCGCCAGCAGCCAAGGCTGGGCAGGGAGAGGGAACAATGAGCAGTTCTTC

clone size: once
J gene: TRBJ2-1
V gene: TRBV20-1
D gene: TRBD2
CDR3 protein: CSASRRGDYNEQFF
CDR3 DNA: TGCAGTGCTAGCCGGCGGGGGGATTACAATGAGCAGTTCTTC

clone size: -
J gene: TRBJ2-3
V gene: TRBV27
D gene: -
CDR3 protein: CASSFVLDTDTQYF
CDR3 DNA: TGTGCCAGCAGTTTCGTGTTGGACACAGATACGCAGTATTTT

clone size: -
J gene: TRBJ2-4
V gene: TRBV7-2
D gene: -
CDR3 protein: CASSSTPSREQYF
CDR3 DNA: TGTGCCAGCAGCTCCACCCCTAGTCGTGAGCAGTACTTC

clone size: -
J gene: TRBJ1-2
V gene: TRBV27
D gene: TRBD1
CDR3 protein: CASSLTGGNNYGYTF
CDR3 DNA: TGTGCCAGCAGTTTGACAGGGGGAAATAACTATGGCTACACCTTC

clone size: -
J gene: TRBJ2-1
V gene: TRBV9
D gene: -
CDR3 protein: CASSEPSNNEQFF
CDR3 DNA: TGTGCCAGCAGCGAGCCTAGTAACAATGAGCAGTTCTTC

clone size: -
J gene: TRBJ2-6
V gene: TRBV29-1
D gene: -
CDR3 protein: CSVAGTESSGANVLTF
CDR3 DNA: TGCAGCGTTGCCGGGACGGAAAGCTCTGGGGCCAACGTCCTGACTTTC

clone size: -
J gene: TRBJ1-4
V gene: TRBV5-6
D gene: -
CDR3 protein: CASSLGSNEKLFF
CDR3 DNA: TGTGCCAGCAGCTTGGGGTCTAATGAAAAACTGTTTTTT

clone size: -
J gene: TRBJ1-6
V gene: TRBV7-2
D gene: TRBD1
CDR3 protein: CASTATGALGGALHF
CDR3 DNA: TGTGCCAGCACCGCTACAGGGGCGCTAGGTGGGGCCCTCCACTTT

clone size: few
J gene: TRBJ2-1
V gene: TRBV24-1
D gene: -
CDR3 protein: CATSDFGQYNEQFF
CDR3 DNA: TGTGCCACCAGTGATTTCGGGCAATACAATGAGCAGTTCTTC